Included here is one T cell receptor beta chain sequence, with context. This clone turned up a few times. This clone's antigen is unknown. Per-base quality was not reported, and no clone a single base away is much larger than it. These data belong to a study of cytomegalovirus exposure and HLA in healthy donors (dated by TCRdb to about 2017). Regarding the research as a whole: A later analysis indicated that the 120 validation repertoires were generated on the platform also employed for the approximately 700 repertoires of the first cohort. The study aimed to test whether signatures of past pathogen exposure could be identified by cataloging public T cell receptors. Along with the roughly 670-subject first cohort, a separate validation cohort of some 130 different subjects was used. The study combined high-throughput TCR immunosequencing, statistical association of individual TCRs with disease status, and machine learning to predict cytomegalovirus infection status.

Relative to germline, V is missing 6 bases and J is missing 4 bases, with 16 bases of the junction outside any gene match. From the germline V gene, CDR1 is MDHEN and CDR2 is SYDVKM. The CDR3 runs 18 amino acids, cysteine and phenylalanine included. The retained sequence is limited to the CDR3, 54 bases, with the frame set at the first base. What the work shows at the level of the full study, not this receptor alone: The classifier was reported to diagnose cytomegalovirus status with high specificity and sensitivity in both the original and validation cohorts. Three of the identified cytomegalovirus-associated TCR beta chains were confirmed in vitro to be specific for cytomegalovirus antigens. The study gave a list of under 200 TCR beta chains associated with cytomegalovirus. While some public TCRs were present in many individuals, most TCR sequences turned up only very rarely across donors. The validation cohort had no HLA typing available for a later analysis, so co-occurrence within that cohort was assessed over all 120 or so repertoires. In a later analysis, TCRs clustered in the first cohort were found to also tend to co-occur in the 120 validation repertoires, with approximately 94% of cluster scores above 0. According to the authors, the approach could potentially be generalized to other disease states and immunological phenotypes.

Separate from the roughly 650-subject first cohort, the validation cohort of 90 to 150 subjects was the group to which the donors belonged. Library prep was done by the immunoSEQ multiplex PCR assay. The study's processing was this. A statistical classification framework was developed to diagnose cytomegalovirus status using the catalog of TCR beta chain sequences. As stored in TCRdb, this immuneACCESS dataset retains in-frame rearrangements with V and J assigned. A fraction of the clones does not appear; measured against another copy, unresolved V genes explain less than half of the discrepancy, and the remainder lacks a known reason. That table furnishes V, J and clone size, whereas the DNA furnished D and trimming. Recorded for this sample are 110,000 to 150,000 clones; 88% of them occurred a single time. The top ten clonotypes cover over 6.5% of the sample.

The chain joins TRBV28 to TRBJ1-2; TRBD1 agrees with 11 junctional bases. The sequencing input was PBMCs. The sequence derives from a woman aged 18-29 years in good health and CMV-seropositive. In nucleotides, the sequence is TGTGCCAGCAGGGTGTACAGCTTCCGGGACAGGGGGGCCTATGGCTACACCTTC. Its product reads: CASRVYSFRDRGAYGYTF.